The text below deals with one T cell receptor beta chain. This CDR3 comprises 13 residues. Deletions cut 1 base from V and 2 bases from J, with 7 bases between. In germline, CDR1 is SGHRS, CDR2 YFSETQ. The entry originates in a study of cytomegalovirus exposure and HLA in healthy donors. A multiplex PCR was run with 60 Vbeta primers and 13 Jbeta primers. TCRdb's copy holds only in-frame clones and misses some; the assay was immunoSEQ multiplex PCR. The sample includes fewer than 200,000 clones, approximately 72% of them seen just once. Sequenced input: PBMCs. The J gene is TRBJ2-7, the V gene TRBV5-1; D unresolved. This sequence was found in a female donor in good health and CMV-seronegative. The CDR3 protein is CASSLTQPYEQYF. CDR3 DNA sequence: TGCGCCAGCAGCTTGACACAGCCCTACGAGCAGTACTTC.